This T cell receptor beta chain was recorded in a study of blood T cells in healthy people across ages. This CDR3 is 17 amino acids long. The germline gives CDR1 KGHDR, CDR2 SFDVKD. V dropped 4 bases and J dropped 5; count of bases not matched to a gene: 12. A second PCR, run for roughly 6 to 11 cycles, used a sample-barcoded 5' primer plus a J-beta primer mix. TCRdb recomputed calls from the 5' RACE reads with MiXCR, one row per CDR3 protein. Among over 500,000 distinct CDR3 sequences, approximately 52% were seen once, and the ten largest hold 13%. Source material: blood. The V and J genes are TRBV24-1 and TRBJ2-1; 8 positions match TRBD2. The source of this sequence is a woman of 80 years or more in good health. The chain's CDR3 is CATSDNTAGVSHNEQFF. In nucleotides, the CDR3 is TGTGCCACCAGTGACAATACAGCGGGAGTATCGCACAATGAGCAGTTCTTC.